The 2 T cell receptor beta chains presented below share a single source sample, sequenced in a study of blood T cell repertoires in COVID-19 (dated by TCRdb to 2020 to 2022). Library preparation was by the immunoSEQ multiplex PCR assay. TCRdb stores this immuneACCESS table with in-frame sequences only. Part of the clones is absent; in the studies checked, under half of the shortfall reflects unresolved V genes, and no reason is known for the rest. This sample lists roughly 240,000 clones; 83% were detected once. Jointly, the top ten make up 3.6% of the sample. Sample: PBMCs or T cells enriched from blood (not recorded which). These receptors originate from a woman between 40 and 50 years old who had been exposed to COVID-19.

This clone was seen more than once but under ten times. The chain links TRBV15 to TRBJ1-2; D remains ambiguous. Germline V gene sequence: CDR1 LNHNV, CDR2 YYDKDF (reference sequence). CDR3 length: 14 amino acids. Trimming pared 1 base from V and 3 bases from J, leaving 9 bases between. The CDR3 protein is CATSRASPYYGYTF. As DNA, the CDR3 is TGTGCCACCAGCAGAGCGAGCCCGTACTATGGCTACACCTTC. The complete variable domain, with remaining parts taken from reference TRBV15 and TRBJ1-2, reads DAMVIQNPRYQVTQFGKPVTLSCSQTLNHNVMYWYQQKSSQAPKLLFHYYDKDFNNEADTPDNFQSRRPNTSFCFLDIRSPGLGDTAMYLCATSRASPYYGYTFGSGTRLTVV.

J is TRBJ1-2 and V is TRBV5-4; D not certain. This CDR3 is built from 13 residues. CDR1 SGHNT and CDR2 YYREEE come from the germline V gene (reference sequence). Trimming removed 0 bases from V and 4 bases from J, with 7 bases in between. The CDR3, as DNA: TGTGCCAGCAGCTTGGTAGACTCCTATGGCTACACCTTC. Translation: CASSLVDSYGYTF.